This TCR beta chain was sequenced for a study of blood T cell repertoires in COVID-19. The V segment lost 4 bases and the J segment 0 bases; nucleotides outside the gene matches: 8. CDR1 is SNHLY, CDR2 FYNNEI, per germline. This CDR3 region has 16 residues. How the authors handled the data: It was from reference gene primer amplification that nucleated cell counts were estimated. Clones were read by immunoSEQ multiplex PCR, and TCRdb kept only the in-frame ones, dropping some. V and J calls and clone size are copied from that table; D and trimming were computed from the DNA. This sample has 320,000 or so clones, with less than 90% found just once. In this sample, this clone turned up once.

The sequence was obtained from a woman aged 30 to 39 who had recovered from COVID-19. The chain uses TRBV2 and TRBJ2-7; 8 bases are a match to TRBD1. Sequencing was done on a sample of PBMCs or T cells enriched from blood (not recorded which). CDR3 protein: CASSGDRGTSSYEQYF. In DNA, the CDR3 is TGTGCCAGCAGTGGTGACAGGGGCACCAGCTCCTACGAGCAGTACTTC. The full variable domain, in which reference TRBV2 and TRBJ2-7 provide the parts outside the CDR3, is EPEVTQTPSHQVTQMGQEVILRCVPISNHLYFYWYRQILGQKVEFLVSFYNNEISEKSEIFDDQFSVERPDGSNFTLKIRSTKLEDSAMYFCASSGDRGTSSYEQYFGPGTRLTVT.